The source of this TCR beta chain is a study of PD-1 blockade in classical Hodgkin lymphoma. Libraries were prepared by immunoSEQ multiplex PCR; TCRdb keeps only in-frame clonotypes and omits some of them. The sample records about 49,000 clones, 85% to 90% being singletons. Note on this clone: The target antigen is unknown.

Time point reported: cycle 4 day 1 (C4D1), after 6 weeks of nivolumab. Each patient relapsed following autologous stem cell transplantation, and prior brentuximab vedotin exposure differed. Study-wide points: It was reported that newly diagnosed patients had less baseline TCR diversity than healthy donors. Patients who responded completely had about the same baseline diversity as newly diagnosed patients. Repertoire difference causes, possibly disease activity or prior therapy, remain undefined. In CD4+ cells, TCR diversity went up significantly by C4D1, but in CD8+ cells it did not.

This clonotype originated in a human donor with classical Hodgkin lymphoma. The source was peripheral blood mononuclear cells (PBMCs), collected before the fourth cycle of nivolumab.

CDR3: CSAALAYGYTF. CDR3 in DNA: TGCAGTGCTGCACTCGCCTATGGCTACACCTTC. V gene TRBV20-1 combines with J gene TRBJ1-2; D gene ambiguous. Germline loops: CDR1 DFQATT, CDR2 SNEGSKA (reference sequence). The CDR3 consists of 11 residues. V was shortened by 5 bases and J by 4 bases, with 8 bases between the two germline ends.